Reported below is one T cell receptor (beta chain). The target of this receptor is not known. The input lacks base qualities; no much larger clone sits a single base away. A distance of 12 bases separates the germline ends of V and J, which lose 3 bases and 4 bases respectively. The CDR3, from cysteine to phenylalanine, totals 13 residues. The retained sequence is limited to the CDR3, 39 bases, with the frame set at the first base. CDR1 and CDR2, looked up from the germline V gene, are SQVTM and ANQGSEA. The immunoSEQ Assay, a bias-controlled multiplex PCR, was used to amplify TCRbeta CDR3 regions from genomic DNA. Per the original workflow: The number of nucleated cells in each sample was estimated from the amplification of reference gene primers within the assay. To quantify the absolute abundance of each unique TCRbeta CDR3 rearrangement, sequence reads were collapsed and filtered. For each sample, productive Simpson clonality was calculated as the square root of Simpson's diversity index over productive rearrangements. TCRdb took over this immuneACCESS table, retaining in-frame rearrangements with V and J assigned. Such tables are incomplete; in checked studies, under half of the missing clones stem from an unresolved V gene, and the remainder is unexplained. V and J calls and clone size are copied from that table; D and trimming were computed from the DNA. The sample contains about 140,000 clones, less than 90% of them found a single time. Of the sample, about 2.5% falls within the top ten clones.

The sample belongs to a study of blood T cell repertoires in COVID-19 (TCRdb year 2020). Study-wide context: Samples from collaborators originated in the United States, Italy and Spain and spanned both the acute and convalescent phases of COVID-19. Samples were obtained from the ongoing ImmuneRACE study (first 160 participants) and from 1,254 subjects provided by 6 global collaborators. The repertoires were released in a freely available public database intended as a resource for research on the immune response to SARS-CoV-2. The material from the prospective study consisted of cDNA or gDNA derived from T cells, B-cell-depleted T cells, or PBMCs. Nearly every sample came with metadata listing a de-identified subject ID, COVID-19 status, age in years and sex. Where HLA class I and class II types were available, the types were taken from metadata supplied by the sample provider, not from assay-based typing. Subjects who had been exposed to COVID-19, were actively infected with it, or had recovered from it provided the deeply sampled blood TCRbeta repertoires that made up the dataset.

In Seattle, one collaborating source enrolled patients while the infection was active and tracked those patients longitudinally over the course of disease. Collaborating institutions collected whole blood in K2EDTA tubes following their own protocols. For TCRbeta analysis, collaborators shipped samples in one of three forms: frozen whole blood, isolated PBMCs, or DNA extracted from either of those sample types. Findings and caveats that apply to the study as a whole: How much clinical and demographic metadata was included differed by source and by participant, and the metadata was provided uncurated.

The chain joins TRBV29-1 to TRBJ1-2, with TRBD1 as a weak D call on 6 bases. The clonotype originates from a human donor with COVID-19, enrolled during active disease. The donor label of this sample is uncertain. Specimen: peripheral blood. The DNA is as follows: TGCAGCGTTGAGTCCAACAGGGTCTATGGCTACACCTTC. It specifies CSVESNRVYGYTF.